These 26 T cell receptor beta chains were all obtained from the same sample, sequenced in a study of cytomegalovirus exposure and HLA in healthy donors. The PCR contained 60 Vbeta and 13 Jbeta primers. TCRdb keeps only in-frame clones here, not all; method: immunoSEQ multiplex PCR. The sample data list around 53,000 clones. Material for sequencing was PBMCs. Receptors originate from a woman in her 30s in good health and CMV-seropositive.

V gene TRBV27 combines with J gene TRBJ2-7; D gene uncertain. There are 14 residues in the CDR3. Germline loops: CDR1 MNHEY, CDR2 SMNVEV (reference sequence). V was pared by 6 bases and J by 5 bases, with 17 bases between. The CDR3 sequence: CASSLVWPLDEQYF. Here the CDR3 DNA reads TGTGCCAGCAGCCTCGTGTGGCCTCTGGACGAGCAGTACTTC.

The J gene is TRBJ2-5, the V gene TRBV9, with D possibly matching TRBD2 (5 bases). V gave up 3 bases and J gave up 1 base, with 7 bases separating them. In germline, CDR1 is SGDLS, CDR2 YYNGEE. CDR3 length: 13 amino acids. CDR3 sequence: CASSASGQETQYF. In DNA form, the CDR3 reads TGTGCCAGCAGCGCCAGCGGCCAAGAGACCCAGTACTTC.

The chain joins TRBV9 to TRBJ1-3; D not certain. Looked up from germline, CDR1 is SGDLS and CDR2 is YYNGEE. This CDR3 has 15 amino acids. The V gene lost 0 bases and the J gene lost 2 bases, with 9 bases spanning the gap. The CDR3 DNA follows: TGTGCCAGCAGCGTAGACGGGTTCCCTGGAAACACCATATATTTT. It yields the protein CASSVDGFPGNTIYF.

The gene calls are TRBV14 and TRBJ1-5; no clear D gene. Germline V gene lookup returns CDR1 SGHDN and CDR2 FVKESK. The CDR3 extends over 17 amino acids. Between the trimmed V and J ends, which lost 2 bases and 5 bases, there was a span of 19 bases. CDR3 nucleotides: TGTGCCAGCAGCCAATATGTATCGACTGTATGTTATCAGCCCCAGCATTTT. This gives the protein CASSQYVSTVCYQPQHF.

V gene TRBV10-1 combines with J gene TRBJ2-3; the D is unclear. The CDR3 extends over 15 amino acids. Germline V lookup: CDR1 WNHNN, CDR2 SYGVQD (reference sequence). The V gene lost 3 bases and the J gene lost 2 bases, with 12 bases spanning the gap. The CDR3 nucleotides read TGCGCCAGCAGTGATACCCGGCAGGTCACAGATACGCAGTATTTT. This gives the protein CASSDTRQVTDTQYF.

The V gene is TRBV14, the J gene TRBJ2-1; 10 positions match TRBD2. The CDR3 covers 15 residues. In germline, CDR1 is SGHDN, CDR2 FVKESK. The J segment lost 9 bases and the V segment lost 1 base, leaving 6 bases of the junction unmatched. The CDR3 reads CASSQASLAGAEQFF. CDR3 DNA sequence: TGTGCCAGCAGCCAAGCGTCGCTAGCGGGAGCTGAGCAGTTCTTC. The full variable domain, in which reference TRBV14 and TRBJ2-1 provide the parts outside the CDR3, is EAGVTQFPSHSVIEKGQTVTLRCDPISGHDNLYWYRRVMGKEIKFLLHFVKESKQDESGMPNNRFLAERTGGTYSTLKVQPAELEDSGVYFCASSQASLAGAEQFFGPGTRLTVL.

CDR3 region: CASSLTVGQETQYF. DNA of the CDR3: TGTGCCAGCAGCCTGACAGTTGGGCAAGAGACCCAGTACTTC. V usage is TRBV7-9 and J usage is TRBJ2-5, with TRBD1 as a possible D gene (5 bases). The CDR3 is 14 residues long. Germline V lookup: CDR1 SEHNR, CDR2 FQNEAQ (reference sequence). The V gene lost 5 bases and the J gene lost 2 bases, with 12 bases spanning the gap.

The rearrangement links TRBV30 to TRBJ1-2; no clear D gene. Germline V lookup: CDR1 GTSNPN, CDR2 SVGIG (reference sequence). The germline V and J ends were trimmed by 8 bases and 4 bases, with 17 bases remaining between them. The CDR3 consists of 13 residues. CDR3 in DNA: TGTGCCGGCCCTCAAGGCAGCGGCTATGGCTACACCTTC. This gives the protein CAGPQGSGYGYTF. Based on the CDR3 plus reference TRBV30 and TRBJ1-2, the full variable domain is SQTIHQWPATLVQPVGSPLSLECTVEGTSNPNLYWYRQAAGRGLQLLFYSVGIGQISSEVPQNLSASRPQDRQFILSSKKLLLSDSGFYLCAGPQGSGYGYTFGSGTRLTVV.

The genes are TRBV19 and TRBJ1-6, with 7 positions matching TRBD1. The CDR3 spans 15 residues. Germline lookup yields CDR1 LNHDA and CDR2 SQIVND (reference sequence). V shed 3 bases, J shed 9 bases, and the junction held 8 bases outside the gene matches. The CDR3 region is CASSIRRDSSSPLHF. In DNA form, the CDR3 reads TGTGCCAGTAGTATCCGGAGGGACAGCTCTTCACCCCTCCACTTT.

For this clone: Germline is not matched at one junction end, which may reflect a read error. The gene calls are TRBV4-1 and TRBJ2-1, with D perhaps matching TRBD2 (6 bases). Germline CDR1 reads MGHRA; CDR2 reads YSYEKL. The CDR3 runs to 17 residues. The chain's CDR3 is CASSQELLAGSDNEQFF. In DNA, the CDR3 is TGCGCCAGCAGCCAAGAATTACTAGCAGGCTCCGACAATGAGCAGTTCTTC.

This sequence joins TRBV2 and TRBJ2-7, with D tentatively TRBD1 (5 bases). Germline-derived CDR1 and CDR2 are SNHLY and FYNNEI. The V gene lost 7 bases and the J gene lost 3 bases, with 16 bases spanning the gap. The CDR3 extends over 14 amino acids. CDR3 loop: CASKLQGFVYEQYF. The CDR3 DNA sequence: TGTGCCAGCAAACTCCAGGGCTTCGTCTACGAGCAGTACTTC.

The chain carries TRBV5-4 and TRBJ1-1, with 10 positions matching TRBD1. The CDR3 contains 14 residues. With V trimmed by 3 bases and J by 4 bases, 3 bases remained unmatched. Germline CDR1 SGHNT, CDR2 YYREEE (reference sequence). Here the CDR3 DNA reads TGTGCCAGCAGCTCCGGACAGGGGGGCACTGAAGCTTTCTTT. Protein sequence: CASSSGQGGTEAFF.

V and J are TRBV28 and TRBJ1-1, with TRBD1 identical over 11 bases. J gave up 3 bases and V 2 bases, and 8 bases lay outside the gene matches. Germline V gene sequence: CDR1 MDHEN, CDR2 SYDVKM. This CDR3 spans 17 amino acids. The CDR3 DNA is TGTGCCAGCAGTTTACCCGGACAGGGGGCGGGGTACACTGAAGCTTTCTTT. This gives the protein CASSLPGQGAGYTEAFF.

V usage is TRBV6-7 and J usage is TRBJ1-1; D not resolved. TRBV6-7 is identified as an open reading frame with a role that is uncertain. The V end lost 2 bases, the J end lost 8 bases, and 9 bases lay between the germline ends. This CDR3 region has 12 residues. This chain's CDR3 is CASSYGEGEAFF. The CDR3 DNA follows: TGTGCCAGCAGTTACGGGGAGGGAGAAGCTTTCTTT.

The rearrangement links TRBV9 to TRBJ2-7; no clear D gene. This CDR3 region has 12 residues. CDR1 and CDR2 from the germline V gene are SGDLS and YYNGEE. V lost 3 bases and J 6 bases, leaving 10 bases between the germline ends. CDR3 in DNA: TGTGCCAGCAGCGGGGCCTCGAGCGAGCAGTACTTC. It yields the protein CASSGASSEQYF.

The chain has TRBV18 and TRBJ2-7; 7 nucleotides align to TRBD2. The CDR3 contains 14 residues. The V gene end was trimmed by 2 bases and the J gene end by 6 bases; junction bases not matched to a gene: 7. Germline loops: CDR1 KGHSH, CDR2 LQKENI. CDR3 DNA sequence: TGTGCCAGCTCACCAGTAGAGGGAGGGAGCGAGCAGTACTTC. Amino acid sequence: CASSPVEGGSEQYF.

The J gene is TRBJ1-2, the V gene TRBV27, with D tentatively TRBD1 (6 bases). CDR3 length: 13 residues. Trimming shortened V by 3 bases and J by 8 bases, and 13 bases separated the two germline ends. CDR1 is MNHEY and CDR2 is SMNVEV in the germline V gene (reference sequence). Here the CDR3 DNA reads TGTGCCAGCAGTTTTGGGGGCCTTGTAGGCTACACCTTC. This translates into CASSFGGLVGYTF.

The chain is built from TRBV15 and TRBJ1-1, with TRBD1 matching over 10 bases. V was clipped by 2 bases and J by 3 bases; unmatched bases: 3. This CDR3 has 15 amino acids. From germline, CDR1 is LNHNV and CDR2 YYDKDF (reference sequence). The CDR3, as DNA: TGTGCCACCAGCAGATGGGACAGGGGATACACTGAAGCTTTCTTT. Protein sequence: CATSRWDRGYTEAFF.

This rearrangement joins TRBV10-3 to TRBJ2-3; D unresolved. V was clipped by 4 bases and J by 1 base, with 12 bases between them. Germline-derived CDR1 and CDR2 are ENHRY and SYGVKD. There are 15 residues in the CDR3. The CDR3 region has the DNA TGTGCCATCAGTGTGGGCGCTTCGGGCACAGATACGCAGTATTTT. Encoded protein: CAISVGASGTDTQYF.

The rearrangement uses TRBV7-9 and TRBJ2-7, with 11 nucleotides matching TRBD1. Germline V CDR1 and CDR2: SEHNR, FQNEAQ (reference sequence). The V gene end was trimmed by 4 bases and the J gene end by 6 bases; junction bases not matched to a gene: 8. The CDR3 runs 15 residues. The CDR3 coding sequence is TGTGCCAGCAGCTCTCTGGACAGGGGGCAGTTCGAGCAGTACTTC. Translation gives CASSSLDRGQFEQYF.

This CDR3 reads CASSIQSGANVLTF. Written as DNA, the CDR3 is TGTGCCAGCAGTATCCAGTCTGGGGCCAACGTCCTGACTTTC. The chain is built from TRBV2 and TRBJ2-6; D gene uncertain. Germline V gene lookup returns CDR1 SNHLY and CDR2 FYNNEI. Deletions cut 5 bases from V and 1 base from J, with 6 bases between. The CDR3 totals 14 residues.

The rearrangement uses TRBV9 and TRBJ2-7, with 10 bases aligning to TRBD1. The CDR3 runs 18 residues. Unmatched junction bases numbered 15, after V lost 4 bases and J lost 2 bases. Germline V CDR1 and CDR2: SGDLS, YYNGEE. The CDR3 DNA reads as TGTGCCAGCAGCCGCGACAGGGGGCCTTTCAAAAGCGCCTACGAGCAGTACTTC. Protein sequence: CASSRDRGPFKSAYEQYF. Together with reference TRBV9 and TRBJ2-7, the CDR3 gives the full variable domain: DSGVTQTPKHLITATGQRVTLRCSPRSGDLSVYWYQQSLDQGLQFLIQYYNGEERAKGNILERFSAQQFPDLHSELNLSSLELGDSALYFCASSRDRGPFKSAYEQYFGPGTRLTVT.

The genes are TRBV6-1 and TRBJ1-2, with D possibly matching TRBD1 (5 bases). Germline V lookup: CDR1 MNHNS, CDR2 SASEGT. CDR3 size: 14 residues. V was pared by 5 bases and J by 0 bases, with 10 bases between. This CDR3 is CASSRGPANYGYTF. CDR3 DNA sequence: TGTGCCAGCAGTAGGGGTCCTGCTAACTATGGCTACACCTTC.

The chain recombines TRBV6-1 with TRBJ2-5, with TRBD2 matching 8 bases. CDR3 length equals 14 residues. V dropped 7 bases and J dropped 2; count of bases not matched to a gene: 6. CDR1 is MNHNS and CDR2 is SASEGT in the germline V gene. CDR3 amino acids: CASTFTSGQETQYF. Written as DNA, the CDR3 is TGTGCCAGCACCTTCACTAGCGGACAAGAGACCCAGTACTTC.

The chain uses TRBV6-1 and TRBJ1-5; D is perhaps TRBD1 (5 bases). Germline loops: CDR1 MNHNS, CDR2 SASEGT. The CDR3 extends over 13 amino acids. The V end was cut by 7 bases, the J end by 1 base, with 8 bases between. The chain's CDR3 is CASKAGSNQPQHF. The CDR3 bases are TGTGCCAGCAAAGCAGGGAGCAATCAGCCCCAGCATTTT.

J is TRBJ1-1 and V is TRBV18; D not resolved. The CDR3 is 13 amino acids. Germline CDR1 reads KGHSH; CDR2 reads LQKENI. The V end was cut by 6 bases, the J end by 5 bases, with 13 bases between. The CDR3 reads CASSAGGGTEAFF. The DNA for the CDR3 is TGTGCCAGCTCCGCCGGAGGCGGGACTGAAGCTTTCTTT.